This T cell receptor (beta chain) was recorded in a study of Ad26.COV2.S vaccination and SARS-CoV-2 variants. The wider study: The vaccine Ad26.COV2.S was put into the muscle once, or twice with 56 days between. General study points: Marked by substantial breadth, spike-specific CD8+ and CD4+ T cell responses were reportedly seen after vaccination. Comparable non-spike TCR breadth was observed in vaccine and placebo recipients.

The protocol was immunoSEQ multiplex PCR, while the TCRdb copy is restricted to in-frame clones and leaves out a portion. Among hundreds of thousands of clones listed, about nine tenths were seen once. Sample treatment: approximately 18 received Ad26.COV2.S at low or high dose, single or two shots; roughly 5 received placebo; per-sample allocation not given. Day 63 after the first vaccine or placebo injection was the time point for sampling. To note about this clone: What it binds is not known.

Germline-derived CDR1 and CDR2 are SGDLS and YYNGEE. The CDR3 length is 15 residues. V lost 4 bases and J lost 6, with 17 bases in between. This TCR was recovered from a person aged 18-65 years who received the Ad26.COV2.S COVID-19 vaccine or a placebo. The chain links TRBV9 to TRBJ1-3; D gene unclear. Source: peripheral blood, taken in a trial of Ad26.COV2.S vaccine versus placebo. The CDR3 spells CASSSYPVGENTIYF. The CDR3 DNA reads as TGTGCCAGCAGCTCATACCCCGTTGGGGAAAACACCATATATTTT.